Reported below is one T cell receptor beta chain. What this receptor recognizes is not known. Per-nucleotide qualities are absent, and no much larger clonotype sits a single base away. From the cysteine through the phenylalanine, the CDR3 covers 14 amino acids. Kept here is only the CDR3 DNA, which spans 42 bases and is read in frame from base 1. V and J lose 8 bases and 3 bases, and a span of 16 bases separates them. Taken from the germline V gene (reference sequence), the CDR1 and CDR2 loops are GTSNPN and SVGIG. Explained via the paper, the time point label denotes: approximately 11 months on ibrutinib. For TCR beta library preparation, around 2 micrograms of genomic DNA were isolated from cryopreserved PBMCs. High-throughput TCR beta sequencing was performed on longitudinal blood samples from CLL patients receiving ibrutinib monotherapy. The patients took part in an open-label, single-center phase 2 trial of ibrutinib monotherapy.

The goal of deep resolution MiSeq sequencing was a depth between 1 in 1 million and 1 in 200,000 T cells, and coverage averaged 10x per clonotype. TCR beta libraries were generated with the immunoSEQ hsTCRB Kit. The paper's data handling went like this. ImmunoSEQ Data Assistant and ImmunoSEQ Analyzer were used for data analysis, and V, D and J genes were assigned according to IMGT definitions. Clonality, which ranges from 0 to 1, was calculated as one minus the normalized Shannon entropy of productive rearrangement frequencies. Public clonotype analysis was restricted to overrepresented clonotypes comprising at least 0.05% of each patient's repertoire. About twelve repertoires from age-matched healthy donors, obtained from immuneACCESS, served as clonality controls. TCRdb stores this immuneACCESS table with in-frame sequences only. Part of the clones is absent; in the studies checked, under half of the shortfall reflects unresolved V genes, and no reason is known for the rest. D and trimming come from the DNA, and the V and J calls and clone size come from that table. Across this sample there are approximately 140,000 clones, with 60% to 80% seen only once. 25% to 30% of the sample is in the top ten clones.

These data are taken from a study of cytotoxic CD8 clonotypes in ibrutinib-treated CLL listed by TCRdb under 2021. Regarding the research as a whole: The cohort included about 15 treatment-naive and approximately twelve relapsed/refractory patients; some 18 were IGHV unmutated. Responses were partial in approximately 24 patients and complete in 2; after median about 70 months follow-up, about 14 stayed in remission and roughly twelve progressed. Samples at response were collected after a median of 12 months of treatment, with a range of about 6 to 40 months. An average of about 250,000 productive templates and tens of thousands of productive rearrangements was obtained per sample. Of the 90 or so participants in the trial, about two dozen had longitudinal samples available. Cryopreserved peripheral blood mononuclear cells were obtained before treatment, at response, and at either sustained remission or disease progression. Every sample from remission and from progressive disease was obtained while the patients were still on ibrutinib.

General conclusions and limits of the study: Public clonotypes were found to be uncommon and were observed to contract or remain stable during treatment; the increase in clonality was shown to reflect expansion of private clonotypes at ibrutinib response. Clonality increased at ibrutinib response, stayed stable in sustained remission, and fell back toward baseline at progression. Baseline clonality was found to be higher than that of age-matched healthy donors and was strongly correlated with circulating CD8+ T-cell counts. Sampling times were not matched between patients in sustained remission and patients whose disease was progressing, and lymph node repertoires were not examined.

The sample here was PBMCs, taken after 12 months of ibrutinib treatment. The TCR was taken from a human donor with chronic lymphocytic leukemia. This chain is built from TRBV30 and TRBJ2-2, with the D gene call left open. The CDR3 protein sequence reads: CATPSRTHTGELFF. The base sequence is TGTGCCACGCCCTCCAGGACCCACACCGGGGAGCTGTTTTTT.